The text below deals with one TCR beta chain. Its matching antigen is unknown. Germline CDR1 and CDR2: GTSNPN and SVGIG (reference sequence). Trimming stripped 4 bases from V and 0 bases from J, with 15 bases between. The CDR3 length is 15 residues. These data are taken from a study of cytomegalovirus exposure and HLA in healthy donors. Study context: Among roughly 180 million T cells, an earlier analysis found roughly 100 million unique TCR beta sequences.

Both 60 Vbeta primers and 13 Jbeta primers went into the PCR. Data came from immunoSEQ multiplex PCR; TCRdb stores just in-frame clones and leaves some out. The repertoire holds some 170,000 clones, roughly 80% seen once, with around 0.97% in the top ten. General study points: In a later analysis, HLA-associated beta chains showed higher expansion and lower generation probabilities than comparable chains. As immune exposure information, only CMV serostatus was available.

This clonotype was sampled from a girl under 10 years old in good health and CMV-seropositive. The material sequenced was PBMCs. The chain uses TRBV30 and TRBJ1-2; tentative D call: TRBD1 (6 bases). The CDR3 protein is CAWKRDIPPNYGYTF. The CDR3 DNA is TGTGCCTGGAAAAGGGACATACCTCCTAACTATGGCTACACCTTC. Combining the CDR3 with reference TRBV30 and TRBJ1-2 gives the whole variable domain SQTIHQWPATLVQPVGSPLSLECTVEGTSNPNLYWYRQAAGRGLQLLFYSVGIGQISSEVPQNLSASRPQDRQFILSSKKLLLSDSGFYLCAWKRDIPPNYGYTFGSGTRLTVV.